This TCR beta chain is from a study of shared clonotypes between healthy human individuals. Per germline, CDR1 LGHNA and CDR2 YSLEER. V was clipped by 4 bases and J by 4 bases, with 16 bases between them. The CDR3 sequence is 16 residues long. This clone was picked up many times. Here immunoSEQ multiplex PCR was the method, and the copy in TCRdb shows in-frame clones only, minus some. The sample records fewer than 400,000 clones, approximately 79% being singletons. Sequencing used memory CD4+ T cells sorted from blood. Subset of the sample: CD45RA-negative fraction. The chain joins TRBV4-3 to TRBJ2-2, with D possibly called TRBD1 or TRBD2 (6 bases each). The sequence came from a man between 25 and 39 years old in good health. The CDR3 nucleotides read TGCGCCAGCAGCCTGAAGGGTGGAGGGGGCACCGGGGAGCTGTTTTTT. Translating gives CASSLKGGGGTGELFF.